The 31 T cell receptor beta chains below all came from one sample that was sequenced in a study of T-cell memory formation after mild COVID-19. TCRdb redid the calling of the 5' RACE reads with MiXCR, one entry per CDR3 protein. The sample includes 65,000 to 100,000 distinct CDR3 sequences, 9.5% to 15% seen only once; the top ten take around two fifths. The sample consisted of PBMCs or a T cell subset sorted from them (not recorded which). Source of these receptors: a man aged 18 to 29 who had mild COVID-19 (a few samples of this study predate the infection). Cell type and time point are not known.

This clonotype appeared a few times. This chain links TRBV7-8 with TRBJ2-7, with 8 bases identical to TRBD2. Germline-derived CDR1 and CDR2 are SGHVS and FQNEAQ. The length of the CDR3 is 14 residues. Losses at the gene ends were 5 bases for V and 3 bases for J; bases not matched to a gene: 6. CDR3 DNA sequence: TGTGCCAGCAGCCCCCGGGGGGGGGTCTACGAGCAGTACTTC. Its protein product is CASSPRGGVYEQYF.

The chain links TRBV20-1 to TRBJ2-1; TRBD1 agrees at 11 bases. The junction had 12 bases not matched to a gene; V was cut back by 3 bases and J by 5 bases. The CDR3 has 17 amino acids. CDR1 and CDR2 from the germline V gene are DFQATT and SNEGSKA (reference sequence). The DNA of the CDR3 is TGCAGTGCTAGTGGCGGGACAGGGGGTTGGTTTGACAATGAGCAGTTCTTC. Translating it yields CSASGGTGGWFDNEQFF.

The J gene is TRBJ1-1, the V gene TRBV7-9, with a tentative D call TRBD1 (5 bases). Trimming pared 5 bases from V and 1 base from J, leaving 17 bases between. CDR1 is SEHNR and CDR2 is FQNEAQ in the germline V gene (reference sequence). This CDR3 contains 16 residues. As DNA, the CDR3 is TGTGCCAGCAGCCCACGTATTAGGGGAAAGAACACTGAAGCTTTCTTT. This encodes CASSPRIRGKNTEAFF.

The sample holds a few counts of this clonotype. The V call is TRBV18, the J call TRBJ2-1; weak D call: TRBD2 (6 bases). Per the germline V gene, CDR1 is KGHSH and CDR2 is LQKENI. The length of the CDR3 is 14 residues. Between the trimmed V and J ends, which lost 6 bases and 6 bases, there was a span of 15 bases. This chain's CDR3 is CASSAGQGGNEQFF. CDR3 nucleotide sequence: TGTGCCAGCTCCGCGGGGCAGGGTGGCAATGAGCAGTTCTTC.

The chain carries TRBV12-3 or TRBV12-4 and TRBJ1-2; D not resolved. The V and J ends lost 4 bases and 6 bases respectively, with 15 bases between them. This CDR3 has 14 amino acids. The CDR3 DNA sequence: TGTGCCAGCAGTTCTCGCCCGACGGATCATGGCTACACCTTC. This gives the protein CASSSRPTDHGYTF.

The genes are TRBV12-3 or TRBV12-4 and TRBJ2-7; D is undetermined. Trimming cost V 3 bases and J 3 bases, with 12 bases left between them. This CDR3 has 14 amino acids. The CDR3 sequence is CASSFGIAVYEQYF. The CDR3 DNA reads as TGTGCCAGCAGTTTTGGGATCGCGGTCTACGAGCAGTACTTC.

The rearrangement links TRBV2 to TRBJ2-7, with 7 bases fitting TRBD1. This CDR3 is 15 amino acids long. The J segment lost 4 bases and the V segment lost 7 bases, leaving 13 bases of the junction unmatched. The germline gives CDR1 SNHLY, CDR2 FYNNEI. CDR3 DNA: TGTGCCAGCATTCTCGACAGGGATTACCGGTACGAGCAGTACTTC. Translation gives CASILDRDYRYEQYF.

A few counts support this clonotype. The CDR3, as DNA: TGTGCCATGCCCGGGACCCGGTCACCCCTCCACTTT. Translation gives CAMPGTRSPLHF. J is TRBJ1-6 and V is TRBV10-3, with a possible D match to TRBD1 (5 bases). This CDR3 comprises 12 residues. The ends were cut back, 9 bases at V and 10 bases at J, with 13 bases in the middle. The V gene's germline CDR1 is ENHRY and CDR2 SYGVKD.

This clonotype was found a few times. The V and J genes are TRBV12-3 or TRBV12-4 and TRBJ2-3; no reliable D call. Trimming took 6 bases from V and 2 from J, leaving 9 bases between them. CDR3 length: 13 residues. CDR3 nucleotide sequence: TGTGCCAGCAGCTACACGTTCACAGATACGCAGTATTTT. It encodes CASSYTFTDTQYF.

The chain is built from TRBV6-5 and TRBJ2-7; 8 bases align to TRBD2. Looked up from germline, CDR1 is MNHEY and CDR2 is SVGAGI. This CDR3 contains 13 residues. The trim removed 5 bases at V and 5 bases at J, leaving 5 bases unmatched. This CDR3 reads CASSNSGANEQYF. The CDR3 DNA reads TGTGCCAGCAGTAATAGCGGGGCGAACGAGCAGTACTTC.

The CDR3: CASSDDKTKNIQYF. The CDR3 region has the DNA TGTGCCAGCAGTGATGACAAGACCAAAAACATTCAGTACTTC. This chain connects TRBV12-3 or TRBV12-4 to TRBJ2-4; no clear D. The V and J ends lost 5 bases and 2 bases respectively, with 10 bases between them. This CDR3 has 14 amino acids.

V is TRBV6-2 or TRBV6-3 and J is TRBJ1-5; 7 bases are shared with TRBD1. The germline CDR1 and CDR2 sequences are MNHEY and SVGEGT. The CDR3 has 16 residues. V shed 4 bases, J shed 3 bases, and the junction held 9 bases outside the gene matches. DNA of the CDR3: TGTGCCAGCAGTTCTTGGCCAGGGGGTTTCAATCAGCCCCAGCATTTT. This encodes CASSSWPGGFNQPQHF.

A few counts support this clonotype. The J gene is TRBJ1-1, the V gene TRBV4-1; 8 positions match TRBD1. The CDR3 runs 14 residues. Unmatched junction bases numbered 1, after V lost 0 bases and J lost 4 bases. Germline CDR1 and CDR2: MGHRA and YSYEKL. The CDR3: CASSQDQGATEAFF. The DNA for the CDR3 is TGCGCCAGCAGCCAAGATCAGGGGGCCACTGAAGCTTTCTTT.

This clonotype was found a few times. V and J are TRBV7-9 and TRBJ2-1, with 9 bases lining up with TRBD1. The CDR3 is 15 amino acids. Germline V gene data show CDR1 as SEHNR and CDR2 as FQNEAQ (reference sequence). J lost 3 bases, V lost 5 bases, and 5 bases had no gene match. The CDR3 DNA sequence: TGTGCCAGCAGCGATTTGGGACAGGGCTACAATGAGCAGTTCTTC. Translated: CASSDLGQGYNEQFF.

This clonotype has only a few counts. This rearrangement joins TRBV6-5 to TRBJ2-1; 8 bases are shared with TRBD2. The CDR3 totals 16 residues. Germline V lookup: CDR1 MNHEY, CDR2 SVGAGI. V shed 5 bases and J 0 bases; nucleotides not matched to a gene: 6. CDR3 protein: CASSAGLAGSYNEQFF. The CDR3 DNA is TGTGCCAGCAGTGCCGGCCTAGCGGGCTCCTACAATGAGCAGTTCTTC.

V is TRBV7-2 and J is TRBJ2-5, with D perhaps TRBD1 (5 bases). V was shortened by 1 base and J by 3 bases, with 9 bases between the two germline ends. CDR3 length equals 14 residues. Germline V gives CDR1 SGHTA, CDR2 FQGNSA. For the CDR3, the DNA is TGTGCCAGCAGCTTAGTGACAGAAAAAGAGACCCAGTACTTC. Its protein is CASSLVTEKETQYF.

CDR3 sequence: CASSQDRGLEKLFF. The CDR3 DNA reads as TGTGCCAGCAGCCAAGACCGGGGGCTAGAAAAACTGTTTTTT. The chain carries TRBV4-2 and TRBJ1-4, with D perhaps matching TRBD1 (6 bases). Germline CDR1 LGHNA, CDR2 YNFKEQ. V gave up 0 bases and J gave up 8 bases, with 10 bases separating them. The CDR3 length is 14 residues.

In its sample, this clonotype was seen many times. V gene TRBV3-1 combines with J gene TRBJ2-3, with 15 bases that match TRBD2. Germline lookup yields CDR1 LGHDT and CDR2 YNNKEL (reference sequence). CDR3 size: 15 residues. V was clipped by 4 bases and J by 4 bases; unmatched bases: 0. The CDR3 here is CASSRTSGGADTQYF. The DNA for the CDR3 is TGTGCCAGCAGCCGGACTAGCGGGGGGGCAGATACGCAGTATTTT.

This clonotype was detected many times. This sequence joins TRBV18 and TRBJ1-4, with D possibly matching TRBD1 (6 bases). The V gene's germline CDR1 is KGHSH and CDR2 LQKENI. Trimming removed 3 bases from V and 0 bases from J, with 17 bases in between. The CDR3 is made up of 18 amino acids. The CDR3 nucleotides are TGTGCCAGCTCACCCTCGGTGGGGGGCGTCGCAACTAATGAAAAACTGTTTTTT. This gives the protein CASSPSVGGVATNEKLFF. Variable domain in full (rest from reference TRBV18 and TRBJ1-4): NAGVMQNPRHLVRRRGQEARLRCSPMKGHSHVYWYRQLPEEGLKFMVYLQKENIIDESGMPKERFSAEFPKEGPSILRIQQVVRGDSAAYFCASSPSVGGVATNEKLFFGSGTQLSVL.

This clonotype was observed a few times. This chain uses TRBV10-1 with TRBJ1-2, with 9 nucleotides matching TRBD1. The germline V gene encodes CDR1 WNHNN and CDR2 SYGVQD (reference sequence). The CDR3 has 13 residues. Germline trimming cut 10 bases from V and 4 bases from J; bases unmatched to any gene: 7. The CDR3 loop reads CATPGGQGYGYTF. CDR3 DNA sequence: TGCGCCACCCCGGGGGGACAGGGCTATGGCTACACCTTC.

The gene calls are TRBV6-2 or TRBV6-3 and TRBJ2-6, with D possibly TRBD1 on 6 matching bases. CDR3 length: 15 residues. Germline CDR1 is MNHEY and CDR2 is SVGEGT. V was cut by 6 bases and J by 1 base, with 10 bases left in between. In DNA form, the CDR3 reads TGTGCCAGCAGCCGAGACAGGTCTGGGGCCAACGTCCTGACTTTC. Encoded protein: CASSRDRSGANVLTF.

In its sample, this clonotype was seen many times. The CDR3 protein is CSALDREGANYGYTF. In DNA, the CDR3 is TGCAGTGCCCTAGACAGGGAGGGGGCTAACTATGGCTACACCTTC. V usage is TRBV20-1 and J usage is TRBJ1-2; TRBD1 matches 7 bases. The germline CDR1 and CDR2 sequences are DFQATT and SNEGSKA (reference sequence). V shed 6 bases, J shed 0 bases, and the junction held 10 bases outside the gene matches. This CDR3 is 15 amino acids long.

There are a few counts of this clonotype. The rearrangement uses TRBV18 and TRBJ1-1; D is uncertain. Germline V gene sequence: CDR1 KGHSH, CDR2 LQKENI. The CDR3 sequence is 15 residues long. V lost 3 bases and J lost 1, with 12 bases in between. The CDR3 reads CASSPGSRKNTEAFF. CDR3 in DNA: TGTGCCAGCTCACCCGGGAGTAGGAAGAACACTGAAGCTTTCTTT.

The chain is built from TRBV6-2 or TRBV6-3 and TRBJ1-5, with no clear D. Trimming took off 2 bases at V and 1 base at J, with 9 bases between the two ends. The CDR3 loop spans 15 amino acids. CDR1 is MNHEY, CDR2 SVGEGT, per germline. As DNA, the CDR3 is TGTGCCAGCAGTTACCGGGCCTTAAGCAATCAGCCCCAGCATTTT. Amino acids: CASSYRALSNQPQHF.

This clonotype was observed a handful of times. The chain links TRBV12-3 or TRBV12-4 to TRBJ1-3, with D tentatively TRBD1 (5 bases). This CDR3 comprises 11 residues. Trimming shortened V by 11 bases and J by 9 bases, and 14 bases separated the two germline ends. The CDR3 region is CAGGVDRTIYF. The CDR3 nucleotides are TGTGCCGGAGGGGTGGACCGCACCATATATTTT.

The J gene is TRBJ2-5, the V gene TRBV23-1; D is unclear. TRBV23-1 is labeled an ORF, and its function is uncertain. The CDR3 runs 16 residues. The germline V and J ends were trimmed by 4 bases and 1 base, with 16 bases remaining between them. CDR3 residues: CASSLDRAPTQETQYF. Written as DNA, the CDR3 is TGCGCCAGCAGTCTTGACCGGGCCCCGACCCAAGAGACCCAGTACTTC.

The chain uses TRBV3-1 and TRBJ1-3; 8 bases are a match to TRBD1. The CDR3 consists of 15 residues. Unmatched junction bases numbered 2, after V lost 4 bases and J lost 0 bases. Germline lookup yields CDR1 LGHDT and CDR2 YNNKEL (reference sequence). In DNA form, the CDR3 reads TGTGCCAGCAGCCTTACAGGGGGCTCTGGAAACACCATATATTTT. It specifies CASSLTGGSGNTIYF.

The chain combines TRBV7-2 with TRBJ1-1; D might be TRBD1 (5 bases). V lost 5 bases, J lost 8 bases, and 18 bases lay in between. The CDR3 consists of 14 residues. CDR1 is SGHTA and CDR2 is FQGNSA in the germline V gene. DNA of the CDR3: TGTGCCAGCAGCACCATTTACGGGGGTCGGGAAGCTTTCTTT. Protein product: CASSTIYGGREAFF.

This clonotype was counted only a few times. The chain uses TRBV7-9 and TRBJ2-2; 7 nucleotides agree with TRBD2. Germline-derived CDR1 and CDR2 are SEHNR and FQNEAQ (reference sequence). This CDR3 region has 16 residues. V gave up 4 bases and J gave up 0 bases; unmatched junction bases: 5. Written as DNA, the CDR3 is TGTGCCAGCAGCTCCTTGGGGGGGTCGAACACCGGGGAGCTGTTTTTT. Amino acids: CASSSLGGSNTGELFF. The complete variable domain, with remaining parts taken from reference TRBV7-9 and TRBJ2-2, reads DTGVSQNPRHKITKRGQNVTFRCDPISEHNRLYWYRQTLGQGPEFLTYFQNEAQLEKSRLLSDRFSAERPKGSFSTLEIQRTEQGDSAMYLCASSSLGGSNTGELFFGEGSRLTVL.

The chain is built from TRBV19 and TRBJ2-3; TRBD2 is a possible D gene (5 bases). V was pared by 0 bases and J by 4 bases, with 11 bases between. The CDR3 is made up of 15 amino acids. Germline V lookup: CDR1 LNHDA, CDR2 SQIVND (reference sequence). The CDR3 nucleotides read TGTGCCAGTAGTATAGACCTGGACTGGCCAGATACGCAGTATTTT. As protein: CASSIDLDWPDTQYF.

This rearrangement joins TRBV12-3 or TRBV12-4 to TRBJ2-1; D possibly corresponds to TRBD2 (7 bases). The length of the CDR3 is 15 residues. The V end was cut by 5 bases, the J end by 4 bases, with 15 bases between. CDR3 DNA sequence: TGTGCCAGCAGTAACCCGGGGGGCCCGTACAATGAGCAGTTCTTC. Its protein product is CASSNPGGPYNEQFF.